The 28 T cell receptor beta chains given below trace back to one sample, sequenced in a study of lymphopenia after photon versus proton radiotherapy. Sequenced by immunoSEQ multiplex PCR; TCRdb stores in-frame clones only, minus some. The sample carries over 50,000 clones, approximately 86% recorded once. The sequencing used peripheral blood, collected from a patient treated with photon-based radiotherapy. These receptors came from a man aged 40-49 years with gastric cancer.

The V gene is TRBV5-5, the J gene TRBJ2-7, with TRBD1 matching over 7 bases. Germline V gives CDR1 SGHKS, CDR2 YYEKEE (reference sequence). After removal of 5 bases from V and 5 bases from J, the junction contained 7 bases not matched to a gene. This CDR3 region has 13 residues. CDR3 sequence reads: CASRPDRVHEQYF. The CDR3 DNA is TGTGCCAGCAGGCCAGACAGGGTCCACGAGCAGTACTTC.

The chain is built from TRBV12-5 and TRBJ1-1, with D possibly being TRBD1 (6 bases). V gave up 7 bases and J gave up 8 bases, with 17 bases separating them. Germline V gene sequence: CDR1 LGHNT, CDR2 FRNRAP. The CDR3 loop spans 13 amino acids. DNA for the CDR3: TGTGCTAGTGTCACCGACGGGGGCTCGGAAGCTTTCTTT. This gives the protein CASVTDGGSEAFF.

The rearrangement links TRBV19 to TRBJ2-7, with D uncertain. From germline, CDR1 is LNHDA and CDR2 SQIVND (reference sequence). The CDR3 runs to 14 residues. The V end was cut by 2 bases, the J end by 0 bases, with 8 bases between. The CDR3 reads CASSIRASSYEQYF. In DNA, the CDR3 is TGTGCCAGTAGTATACGGGCCAGCTCCTACGAGCAGTACTTC.

This chain links TRBV5-1 with TRBJ1-2; D perhaps matches TRBD1 (6 bases). V gave up 0 bases and J gave up 6 bases, with 12 bases separating them. Germline CDR1 is SGHRS and CDR2 is YFSETQ. This CDR3 is built from 14 residues. This chain's CDR3 is CASSLAQGGDGYTF. CDR3 bases: TGCGCCAGCAGCTTGGCACAGGGAGGGGATGGCTACACCTTC. Full variable domain (remainder filled in from reference TRBV5-1 and TRBJ1-2): KAGVTQTPRYLIKTRGQQVTLSCSPISGHRSVSWYQQTPGQGLQFLFEYFSETQRNKGNFPGRFSGRQFSNSRSEMNVSTLELGDSALYLCASSLAQGGDGYTFGSGTRLTVV.

This clone appeared once. V usage is TRBV2 and J usage is TRBJ2-3; D possibly uses TRBD1 or TRBD2 (5 bases each). Germline CDR1 and CDR2: SNHLY and FYNNEI. V was clipped by 4 bases and J by 0 bases, with 11 bases between them. This CDR3 spans 15 amino acids. CDR3 DNA: TGTGCCAGCAGTGTAGACAGAGGGAGCACAGATACGCAGTATTTT. The encoded protein is CASSVDRGSTDTQYF.

The chain recombines TRBV7-8 with TRBJ2-7; D unresolved. V was pared by 1 base and J by 5 bases, with 9 bases between. Germline CDR1 reads SGHVS; CDR2 reads FQNEAQ. The CDR3 spans 13 residues. Here the CDR3 DNA reads TGTGCCAGCAGCTTAGGGCGTCCGGACGAGCAGTACTTC. Its protein is CASSLGRPDEQYF.

The chain recombines TRBV7-8 with TRBJ1-4, with 9 nucleotides matching TRBD1. The CDR3 contains 17 residues. Unmatched junction bases numbered 7, after V lost 2 bases and J lost 3 bases. Per germline, CDR1 SGHVS and CDR2 FQNEAQ. The CDR3 DNA reads as TGTGCCAGCAGCTTAACCGGGACAGGGTTCGCTAATGAAAAACTGTTTTTT. Translation: CASSLTGTGFANEKLFF.

The chain uses TRBV9 and TRBJ2-7; no clear D gene. Trimming took 0 bases from V and 1 from J, leaving 5 bases between them. The CDR3 extends over 13 amino acids. Germline V lookup: CDR1 SGDLS, CDR2 YYNGEE. This CDR3 reads CASSVESSYEQYF. Here the CDR3 DNA reads TGTGCCAGCAGCGTAGAATCTTCCTACGAGCAGTACTTC.

This chain uses TRBV18 with TRBJ1-1; no firm D call. CDR1 and CDR2 from the germline V gene are KGHSH and LQKENI. There are 14 residues in the CDR3. V lost 1 base and J lost 1, with 7 bases in between. CDR3 nucleotide sequence: TGTGCCAGCTCACCACAGCCTACGAACACTGAAGCTTTCTTT. Protein product: CASSPQPTNTEAFF.

This clone was seen just once. The rearrangement uses TRBV18 and TRBJ2-1, with D maybe TRBD2 (6 bases). CDR1 and CDR2 (germline): KGHSH, LQKENI. This CDR3 has 13 residues. Trimming cost V 6 bases and J 5 bases, with 11 bases left between them. The CDR3 DNA sequence: TGTGCCAGCTCCCCGGGACTTCACAATGAGCAGTTCTTC. It is translated as CASSPGLHNEQFF.

CDR3 DNA sequence: TGTGCCAGCAGTGAAGAGCGGGGGTCCGGGGAGCTGTTTTTT. This translates into CASSEERGSGELFF. The V and J genes are TRBV6-1 and TRBJ2-2; TRBD2 matches at 8 bases. CDR3 length: 14 residues. Germline trimming cut 1 base from V and 6 bases from J; bases unmatched to any gene: 1. The germline V gene has CDR1 MNHNS and CDR2 SASEGT.

The chain employs TRBV30 and TRBJ1-1; possibly TRBD1 for D (6 bases). The CDR3 contains 13 residues. Trimming pared 3 bases from V and 2 bases from J, leaving 10 bases between. Germline CDR1 GTSNPN, CDR2 SVGIG (reference sequence). In nucleotides, the CDR3 is TGTGCCTGGAGGGGGACAAAAAACACTGAAGCTTTCTTT. Translation gives CAWRGTKNTEAFF.

The chain recombines TRBV7-3 with TRBJ2-7, with D unresolved. This CDR3 has 16 residues. Trimming stripped 2 bases from V and 3 bases from J, with 17 bases between. Germline V CDR1 and CDR2: SGHTA, FQGTGA. The CDR3 bases are TGTGCCAGCAGCTTATCTGGGTCCGCTCCCTTCTACGAGCAGTACTTC. Translation: CASSLSGSAPFYEQYF.

This chain connects TRBV18 to TRBJ2-5, with D tentatively TRBD2 (6 bases). The CDR3 is made up of 14 amino acids. The V gene's germline CDR1 is KGHSH and CDR2 LQKENI. The V and J ends lost 2 bases and 4 bases respectively, with 11 bases between them. The CDR3 reads CASSPGQGGETQYF. Here the CDR3 DNA reads TGTGCCAGCTCACCAGGGCAGGGAGGAGAGACCCAGTACTTC.

The chain employs TRBV10-3 and TRBJ2-2; TRBD1 might be the D (6 bases). In germline, CDR1 is ENHRY, CDR2 SYGVKD. This CDR3 spans 15 amino acids. Trimming shortened V by 5 bases and J by 4 bases, and 14 bases separated the two germline ends. CDR3 DNA: TGTGCCATCAGTCACTCAGGGGACGGCACCGGGGAGCTGTTTTTT. The encoded protein is CAISHSGDGTGELFF.

The chain has TRBV19 and TRBJ1-3, with a weak D call TRBD1 (6 bases). CDR1 is LNHDA and CDR2 is SQIVND in the germline V gene (reference sequence). With 1 base removed from V and 2 bases from J, the gap between germline ends came to 15 bases. The length of the CDR3 is 17 residues. CDR3 DNA: TGTGCCAGTAGTATAGGGGGGCAGGGGCCGCCTGGAAACACCATATATTTT. This codes for CASSIGGQGPPGNTIYF.

In this sample, this clone turned up a few times. The chain links TRBV25-1 to TRBJ1-6; no clear D. The CDR3 consists of 12 residues. With 1 base removed from V and 7 bases from J, the gap between germline ends came to 2 bases. CDR1 is MGHDK and CDR2 is SYGVNS in the germline V gene. The CDR3 sequence: CASSEFNSPLHF. Here the CDR3 DNA reads TGTGCCAGCAGTGAATTCAATTCACCCCTCCACTTT.

This chain connects TRBV2 to TRBJ2-7; weak D call: TRBD1 (6 bases). Germline CDR1 and CDR2: SNHLY and FYNNEI. The germline V and J ends were trimmed by 6 bases and 5 bases, with 14 bases remaining between them. The CDR3 consists of 13 residues. CDR3 sequence reads: CASRTTGIHEQYF. CDR3 DNA sequence: TGTGCCAGCAGGACAACAGGGATCCACGAGCAGTACTTC. Looking up the rest from reference TRBV2 and TRBJ2-7 gives the full variable domain: EPEVTQTPSHQVTQMGQEVILRCVPISNHLYFYWYRQILGQKVEFLVSFYNNEISEKSEIFDDQFSVERPDGSNFTLKIRSTKLEDSAMYFCASRTTGIHEQYFGPGTRLTVT.

This sequence joins TRBV18 and TRBJ1-3, with 7 bases that match TRBD1. There are 16 residues in the CDR3. V trimming: 1 base; J trimming: 2 bases; junction bases outside the gene matches: 5. Germline-derived CDR1 and CDR2 are KGHSH and LQKENI. Written as DNA, the CDR3 is TGTGCCAGCTCACCACAGGGGGCGGAAACTGGAAACACCATATATTTT. Protein: CASSPQGAETGNTIYF.

CDR3 bases: TGTGCTAGTGGTTTGGGAGGGCCCCAGTACTTC. This codes for CASGLGGPQYF. The chain uses TRBV12-5 and TRBJ2-5, with D perhaps TRBD2 (5 bases). The CDR3 runs to 11 residues. V was clipped by 1 base and J by 9 bases, with 6 bases between them. Germline V CDR1 and CDR2: LGHNT, FRNRAP.

V is TRBV11-2 and J is TRBJ2-7; TRBD2 is a possible D gene (6 bases). The CDR3 spans 14 residues. CDR1 SGHAT and CDR2 FQNNGV come from the germline V gene. Trimming left V 1 base short and J 4 bases short, with 11 bases between. DNA for the CDR3: TGTGCCAGCAGCTTAGGGCAGGGAGGTTACGAGCAGTACTTC. It codes for CASSLGQGGYEQYF.

This clone was seen a single time. The chain carries TRBV19 and TRBJ2-2; unclear D gene. Germline V gene lookup returns CDR1 LNHDA and CDR2 SQIVND (reference sequence). This CDR3 is 13 amino acids long. Trimming took off 5 bases at V and 7 bases at J, with 11 bases between the two ends. This CDR3 is CASSVSRNGELFF. In DNA, the CDR3 is TGTGCCAGTAGTGTTTCGAGGAACGGGGAGCTGTTTTTT.

The J gene is TRBJ2-6, the V gene TRBV6-1; TRBD1 matches 7 bases. V lost 3 bases and J lost 0; bases outside the gene matches: 2. The CDR3 covers 16 residues. Germline CDR1 reads MNHNS; CDR2 reads SASEGT. CDR3 region: CASSDGTASGANVLTF. The CDR3 DNA reads TGTGCCAGCAGTGACGGGACAGCCTCTGGGGCCAACGTCCTGACTTTC.

This clone was recorded a few times. V gene TRBV7-9 combines with J gene TRBJ1-6; tentative D call: TRBD1 (5 bases). The CDR3 is 14 residues long. Per the germline V gene, CDR1 is SEHNR and CDR2 is FQNEAQ (reference sequence). With 5 bases removed from V and 4 bases from J, the gap between germline ends came to 9 bases. CDR3 sequence reads: CASSLQVYNSPLHF. The CDR3 DNA reads TGTGCCAGCAGCCTACAGGTTTATAATTCACCCCTCCACTTT.

This chain joins TRBV5-6 and TRBJ1-5, with a possible D match to TRBD1 (5 bases). Looked up from germline, CDR1 is SGHDT and CDR2 is YYEEEE. The CDR3 loop spans 16 amino acids. Trimming took off 0 bases at V and 4 bases at J, with 14 bases between the two ends. In DNA, the CDR3 is TGTGCCAGCAGCTTGGGCCTCGGGGGATCGAATCAGCCCCAGCATTTT. This codes for CASSLGLGGSNQPQHF.

The rearrangement joins TRBV6-1 to TRBJ1-2, with D uncertain. CDR1 is MNHNS and CDR2 is SASEGT in the germline V gene. The V and J ends lost 4 bases and 2 bases respectively, with 8 bases between them. This CDR3 has 13 amino acids. Here the CDR3 DNA reads TGTGCCAGCAGTGTTGGACGGAACTATGGCTACACCTTC. Protein: CASSVGRNYGYTF.

As DNA, the CDR3 is TGTGCCTGGAGGTCAAGCTCCTGGGCCGTGGACGAGCAGTACTTC. Its protein is CAWRSSSWAVDEQYF. This sequence joins TRBV30 and TRBJ2-7; D is ambiguous. CDR1 and CDR2 (germline): GTSNPN, SVGIG (reference sequence). V was shortened by 3 bases and J by 5 bases, with 20 bases between the two germline ends. CDR3 length: 15 residues.

The chain carries TRBV19 and TRBJ2-7, with 10 bases that match TRBD1. Losses at the gene ends were 5 bases for V and 6 bases for J; bases not matched to a gene: 7. Germline CDR1 LNHDA, CDR2 SQIVND (reference sequence). This CDR3 is 14 amino acids long. This CDR3 reads CASSPLTGGGEQYF. The CDR3 DNA follows: TGTGCCAGTAGTCCCTTGACAGGGGGCGGCGAGCAGTACTTC.